The next 21 T cell receptor beta chains were all read from a single sample in a study of blood T cell repertoires in COVID-19. Sequenced by immunoSEQ multiplex PCR; TCRdb stores in-frame clones only, minus some. Here the sample spans about 230,000 clones, about nine tenths being singletons. The sequenced material came from peripheral blood. These receptor sequences come from a man aged 50 to 59 with COVID-19, enrolled during active disease.

The J gene is TRBJ2-3, the V gene TRBV3-1 (or the pseudogene TRBV3-2), with D uncertain. V was cut by 4 bases and J by 2 bases, with 13 bases left in between. The CDR3 has 15 amino acids. Germline V gene sequence: CDR1 LGHDT, CDR2 YNNKEL (reference sequence). CDR3 coding DNA: TGTGCCAGCAGCCCCGACACCGACCCCACAGATACGCAGTATTTT. Translated: CASSPDTDPTDTQYF.

The chain links TRBV10-3 to TRBJ1-4; D perhaps matches TRBD1 (6 bases). Germline values: CDR1 ENHRY, CDR2 SYGVKD. The ends were cut back, 0 bases at V and 6 bases at J, with 14 bases in the middle. This CDR3 spans 16 amino acids. CDR3 residues: CAISESGRGADEKLFF. The CDR3 DNA sequence: TGTGCCATCAGTGAGTCAGGTCGGGGGGCGGATGAAAAACTGTTTTTT.

V usage is TRBV6-5 and J usage is TRBJ1-2; D possibly corresponds to TRBD1 (5 bases). The ends were cut back, 6 bases at V and 8 bases at J, with 16 bases in the middle. The length of the CDR3 is 13 residues. Germline assignment: CDR1 MNHEY and CDR2 SVGAGI. The CDR3 loop is CASRDLQGRGYTF. DNA of the CDR3: TGTGCCAGCAGAGATTTGCAGGGAAGAGGCTACACCTTC.

V and J are TRBV19 and TRBJ1-6, with 9 bases identical to TRBD1. The CDR3 sequence is 16 residues long. V lost 7 bases to trimming and J lost 3 bases; unmatched junction nucleotides: 7. Germline CDR1 is LNHDA and CDR2 is SQIVND (reference sequence). Here the CDR3 reads CASNTGGDRYNSPLHF. The CDR3 DNA reads TGTGCCAGTAACACAGGGGGCGATCGCTATAATTCACCCCTCCACTTT.

A single count supports this clone. This chain uses TRBV4-3 with TRBJ2-3; 12 bases fit TRBD2. The V segment lost 2 bases and the J segment 3 bases; nucleotides outside the gene matches: 3. Germline loops: CDR1 LGHNA, CDR2 YSLEER. This CDR3 is built from 16 residues. CDR3 in DNA: TGCGCCAGCAGCCAACTAGCGGGGGGGCCGACAGATACGCAGTATTTT. Its translation is CASSQLAGGPTDTQYF.

The V call is TRBV11-2, the J call TRBJ1-1; 10 bases are shared with TRBD1. Trimming removed 5 bases from V and 6 bases from J; junction bases left unmatched: 12. This CDR3 has 16 residues. Germline lookup yields CDR1 SGHAT and CDR2 FQNNGV. The CDR3 sequence: CASSTDRGLWSPEAFF. CDR3 bases: TGTGCCAGCAGCACCGACAGGGGGCTCTGGTCCCCTGAAGCTTTCTTT. The full variable domain, in which reference TRBV11-2 and TRBJ1-1 provide the parts outside the CDR3, is EAGVAQSPRYKIIEKRQSVAFWCNPISGHATLYWYQQILGQGPKLLIQFQNNGVVDDSQLPKDRFSAERLKGVDSTLKIQPAKLEDSAVYLCASSTDRGLWSPEAFFGQGTRLTVV.

The chain uses TRBV6-5 and TRBJ1-1; possible D gene TRBD1, 5 bases. From germline, CDR1 is MNHEY and CDR2 SVGAGI. CDR3 length: 13 amino acids. The V end lost 5 bases, the J end lost 4 bases, and 11 bases lay between the germline ends. The CDR3 DNA is TGTGCCAGCAGTAACGACAGTAGCACTGAAGCTTTCTTT. Translation gives CASSNDSSTEAFF.

The chain combines TRBV4-1 with TRBJ2-5, with 9 bases matching TRBD1. This CDR3 contains 14 residues. The ends lost 3 bases at V and 2 bases at J; junction bases unmatched: 1. The germline V gene has CDR1 MGHRA and CDR2 YSYEKL. The DNA of the CDR3 is TGCGCCAGCAGCCACGACAGGGGGCAAGAGACCCAGTACTTC. It is translated as CASSHDRGQETQYF.

The rearrangement uses TRBV19 and TRBJ2-7; 7 bases are shared with TRBD1. Trimming removed 8 bases from V and 4 bases from J; junction bases left unmatched: 11. CDR1 and CDR2 from the germline V gene are LNHDA and SQIVND (reference sequence). CDR3 length: 14 residues. The CDR3 sequence is CASREDRSVYEQYF. The CDR3, as DNA: TGTGCCAGTCGAGAGGACAGGAGTGTTTACGAGCAGTACTTC.

In DNA form, the CDR3 reads TGCGCCAGCAGTGTATGGGGACAGGGGGCGTATGAGCAGTACTTC. Protein sequence: CASSVWGQGAYEQYF. The chain uses TRBV10-2 and TRBJ2-7; 12 nucleotides agree with TRBD1. V shed 4 bases and J 7 bases; nucleotides not matched to a gene: 8. In germline, CDR1 is WSHSY, CDR2 SAAADI. This CDR3 is built from 15 residues.

The chain recombines TRBV9 with TRBJ1-2, with TRBD1 matching 7 bases. Per germline, CDR1 SGDLS and CDR2 YYNGEE. The CDR3 has 17 amino acids. The J segment lost 5 bases and the V segment lost 4 bases, leaving 17 bases of the junction unmatched. The CDR3: CASSLNPTTGTEYGYTF. Written as DNA, the CDR3 is TGTGCCAGCAGCCTGAACCCCACAACCGGGACAGAGTATGGCTACACCTTC.

The V call is TRBV13, the J call TRBJ2-2, with D possibly matching TRBD2 (5 bases). V was pared by 1 base and J by 5 bases, with 14 bases between. CDR3 size: 16 residues. CDR1 PRHDT and CDR2 FYEKMQ come from the germline V gene (reference sequence). DNA of the CDR3: TGTGCCAGCAGCTTAGTTTCCCCGGGCGGGACCGGGGAGCTGTTTTTT. Its translation is CASSLVSPGGTGELFF.

The genes are TRBV5-1 and TRBJ2-1; tentative D call: TRBD2 (5 bases). CDR1 is SGHRS and CDR2 is YFSETQ in the germline V gene. The CDR3 is 15 amino acids. V was shortened by 0 bases and J by 4 bases, with 11 bases between the two germline ends. In DNA form, the CDR3 reads TGCGCCAGCAGCTTGGCGGGAAGTGCATACAATGAGCAGTTCTTC. Its translation is CASSLAGSAYNEQFF.

The chain uses TRBV28 and TRBJ2-3; 7 bases map to TRBD2. Trimming cost V 5 bases and J 1 base; bases outside gene matches: 18. Germline CDR1 is MDHEN and CDR2 is SYDVKM. The CDR3 is made up of 19 amino acids. The chain's CDR3 is CASSPHLPAAGSGTDTQYF. CDR3 DNA sequence: TGTGCCAGCAGTCCGCACCTCCCAGCAGCGGGGAGTGGCACAGATACGCAGTATTTT.

V is TRBV27 and J is TRBJ1-2; 12 nucleotides agree with TRBD1. The CDR3 length is 18 residues. From germline, CDR1 is MNHEY and CDR2 SMNVEV (reference sequence). V shed 3 bases, J shed 4 bases, and the junction held 12 bases outside the gene matches. The CDR3 DNA sequence: TGTGCCAGCAGTTTGAAATGGGGACAGGGGGCGCGTCGCTATGGCTACACCTTC. This codes for CASSLKWGQGARRYGYTF.

The rearrangement links TRBV6-2 or TRBV6-3 to TRBJ2-2; unclear D gene. This CDR3 contains 17 residues. V dropped 0 bases and J dropped 0 bases, with 11 bases sitting between them. Germline V gives CDR1 MNHEY, CDR2 SVGEGT. The CDR3 bases are TGTGCCAGCAGTTACTCGATATCTAGAGCGAACACCGGGGAGCTGTTTTTT. Amino acids: CASSYSISRANTGELFF.

This clone was recorded once. The chain is built from TRBV18 and TRBJ1-3; no firm D call. The V end was cut by 5 bases, the J end by 9 bases, with 17 bases between. The CDR3 is 14 residues long. The V gene's germline CDR1 is KGHSH and CDR2 LQKENI. CDR3 nucleotides: TGTGCCAGCTCAGCGGGCGATTCTGGCGTCACCATATATTTT. As protein: CASSAGDSGVTIYF.

CDR3 nucleotides: TGTGCCAGCAGCCTGACTCCGGGAAACTACGAGCAGTACTTC. It specifies CASSLTPGNYEQYF. The V gene is TRBV5-4, the J gene TRBJ2-7; D possibly corresponds to TRBD2 (5 bases). Trimming removed 4 bases from V and 3 bases from J, with 14 bases in between. The CDR3 loop spans 14 amino acids. The germline V gene encodes CDR1 SGHNT and CDR2 YYREEE (reference sequence).

The chain couples TRBV10-2 to TRBJ2-5; 7 nucleotides agree with TRBD2. The V and J ends lost 9 bases and 1 base, in that order; junction bases with no gene match: 8. In germline, CDR1 is WSHSY, CDR2 SAAADI. The CDR3 extends over 14 amino acids. Here the CDR3 reads CASRAGDPQETQYF. The CDR3, as DNA: TGCGCCAGTAGGGCGGGAGATCCCCAAGAGACCCAGTACTTC.

The CDR3 bases are TGTGCCAGTAGTGAAACAGGGGGCACTGAAGCTTTCTTT. Protein product: CASSETGGTEAFF. V gene TRBV19 combines with J gene TRBJ1-1; the match to TRBD1 covers 8 bases. The germline V gene has CDR1 LNHDA and CDR2 SQIVND (reference sequence). The CDR3 extends over 13 amino acids. J lost 4 bases, V lost 5 bases, and 3 bases had no gene match. The whole variable domain, filled in from reference TRBV19 and TRBJ1-1, reads DGGITQSPKYLFRKEGQNVTLSCEQNLNHDAMYWYRQDPGQGLRLIYYSQIVNDFQKGDIAEGYSVSREKKESFPLTVTSAQKNPTAFYLCASSETGGTEAFFGQGTRLTVV.

A note on this clone: The sample has other DNA sequences that encode this CDR3 too. V gene TRBV12-3 or TRBV12-4 combines with J gene TRBJ1-1; D ambiguous. There are 13 residues in the CDR3. V lost 2 bases to trimming and J lost 4 bases, with 8 bases between them. The CDR3 bases are TGTGCCAGCAGTTTAAGGCCGGGCACTGAAGCTTTCTTT. Translation gives CASSLRPGTEAFF.